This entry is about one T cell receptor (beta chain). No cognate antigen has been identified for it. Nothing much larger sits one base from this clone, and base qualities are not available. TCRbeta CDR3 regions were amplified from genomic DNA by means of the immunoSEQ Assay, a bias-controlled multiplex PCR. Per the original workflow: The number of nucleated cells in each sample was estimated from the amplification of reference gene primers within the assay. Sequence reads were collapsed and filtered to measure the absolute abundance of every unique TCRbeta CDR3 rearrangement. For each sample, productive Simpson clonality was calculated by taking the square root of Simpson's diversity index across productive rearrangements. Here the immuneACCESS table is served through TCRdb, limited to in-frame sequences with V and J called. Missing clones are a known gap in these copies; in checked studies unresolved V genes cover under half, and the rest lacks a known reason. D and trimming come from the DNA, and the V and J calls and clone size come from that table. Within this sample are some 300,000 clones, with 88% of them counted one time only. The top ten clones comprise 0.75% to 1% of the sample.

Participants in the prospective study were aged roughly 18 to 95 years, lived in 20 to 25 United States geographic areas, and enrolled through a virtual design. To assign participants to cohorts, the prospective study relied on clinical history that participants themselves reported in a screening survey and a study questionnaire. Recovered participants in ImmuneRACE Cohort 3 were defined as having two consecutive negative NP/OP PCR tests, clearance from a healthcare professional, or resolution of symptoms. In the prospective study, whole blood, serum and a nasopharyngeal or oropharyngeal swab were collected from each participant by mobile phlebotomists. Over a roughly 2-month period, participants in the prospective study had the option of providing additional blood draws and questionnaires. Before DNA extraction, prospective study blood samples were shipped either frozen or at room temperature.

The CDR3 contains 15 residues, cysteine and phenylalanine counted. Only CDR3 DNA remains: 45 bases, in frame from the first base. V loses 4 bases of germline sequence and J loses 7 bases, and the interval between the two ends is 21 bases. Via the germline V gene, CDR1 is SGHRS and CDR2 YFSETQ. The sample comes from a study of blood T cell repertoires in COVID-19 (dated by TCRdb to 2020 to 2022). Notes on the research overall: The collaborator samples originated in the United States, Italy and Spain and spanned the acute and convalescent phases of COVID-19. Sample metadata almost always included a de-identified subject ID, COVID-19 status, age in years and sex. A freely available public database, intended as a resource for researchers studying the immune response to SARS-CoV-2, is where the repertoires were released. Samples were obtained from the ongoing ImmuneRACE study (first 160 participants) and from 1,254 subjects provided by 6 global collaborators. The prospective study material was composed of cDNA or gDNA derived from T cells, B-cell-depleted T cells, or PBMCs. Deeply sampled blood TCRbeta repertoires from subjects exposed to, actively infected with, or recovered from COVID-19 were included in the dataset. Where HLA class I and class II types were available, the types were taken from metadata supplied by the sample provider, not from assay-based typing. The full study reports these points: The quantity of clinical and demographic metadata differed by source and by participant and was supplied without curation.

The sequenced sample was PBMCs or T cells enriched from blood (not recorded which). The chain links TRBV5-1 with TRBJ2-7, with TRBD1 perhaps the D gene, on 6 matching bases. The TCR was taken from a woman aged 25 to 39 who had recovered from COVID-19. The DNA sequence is TGCGCCAGCAGCGAACGGACAGAGTCCTACGTGGAGCAGTACTTC. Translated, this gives CASSERTESYVEQYF.